Shown below are 12 T cell receptor beta chains from a single sample sequenced in a study of CD8 T cells in ankylosing spondylitis. Study-level results: A TCR beta motif of fewer than ten highly homologous variants appeared characteristic of ankylosing spondylitis blood.

TCRdb reprocessed the 5' RACE reads via MiXCR and lists one record per CDR3 protein. The table includes about 210,000 distinct CDR3 sequences, about 7.3% detected once. These TCRs' antigens remain unknown. Sequenced: blood, either unsorted or a sorted T cell fraction (not recorded which). Receptor source: a male donor with ankylosing spondylitis.

The V and J genes are TRBV7-2 and TRBJ2-1, with TRBD2 matching over 13 bases. The CDR3 has 21 residues. With V trimmed by 0 bases and J by 2 bases, 13 bases remained unmatched. Germline CDR1 is SGHTA and CDR2 is FQGNSA. In DNA, the CDR3 is TGTGCCAGCAGCTTAGCGGGGGTGACTAGCGGGAGGTTCAGCCCCTACAATGAGCAGTTCTTC. The encoded protein is CASSLAGVTSGRFSPYNEQFF.

The CDR3 loop is CASSLAGAPDTQYF. The CDR3, as DNA: TGCGCCAGCAGCCTTGCGGGAGCCCCAGATACGCAGTATTTT. The J gene is TRBJ2-3, the V gene TRBV4-3, with 7 bases that match TRBD2. Germline CDR1 LGHNA, CDR2 YSLEER. Losses at the gene ends were 4 bases for V and 4 bases for J; bases not matched to a gene: 5. The CDR3 spans 14 residues.

The rearrangement uses TRBV11-1 and TRBJ2-1; D is perhaps TRBD1 (5 bases). V was trimmed by 2 bases and J by 4 bases, leaving 24 bases between them. CDR1 is SGHAT, CDR2 FQDESV, per germline (reference sequence). This CDR3 has 19 residues. The CDR3 protein is CASSLKTDTAGSLYNEQFF. The CDR3 nucleotides are TGTGCCAGCAGCTTAAAAACCGACACGGCAGGGTCTTTATACAATGAGCAGTTCTTC.

This sequence joins TRBV11-1 and TRBJ2-5; tentative D call: TRBD2 (6 bases). V was shortened by 0 bases and J by 1 base, with 21 bases between the two germline ends. Germline loops: CDR1 SGHAT, CDR2 FQDESV (reference sequence). The CDR3 has 19 residues. The CDR3 DNA is TGTGCCAGCAGCTTAGCGCGGAGGGGAAGGCCCCAATTCCAAGAGACCCAGTACTTC. Protein sequence: CASSLARRGRPQFQETQYF.

This clonotype was counted many times. V is TRBV24-1 and J is TRBJ2-3, with 8 bases lining up with TRBD1. Trimming cost V 3 bases and J 3 bases; bases outside gene matches: 4. Germline V CDR1 and CDR2: KGHDR, SFDVKD. The CDR3 loop spans 15 amino acids. In nucleotides, the CDR3 is TGTGCCACCAGTGATCTCCAGGGGGCAACAGATACGCAGTATTTT. It codes for CATSDLQGATDTQYF.

This clonotype was counted ten times or more. The CDR3 DNA reads as TGCAGTGCTAGGACCATAGCGGGGGAGGGCTACAATGAGCAGTTCTTC. Translating gives CSARTIAGEGYNEQFF. The gene calls are TRBV20-1 and TRBJ2-1; 9 bases are shared with TRBD2. The CDR3 has 16 amino acids. The V and J ends lost 3 bases and 3 bases, in that order; junction bases with no gene match: 9. CDR1 is DFQATT and CDR2 is SNEGSKA in the germline V gene (reference sequence).

In this sample, this clonotype turned up a few times. The chain links TRBV7-9 to TRBJ2-3; a possible D gene is TRBD2 (5 bases). Per the germline V gene, CDR1 is SEHNR and CDR2 is FQNEAQ (reference sequence). The V gene lost 1 base and the J gene lost 6 bases, with 17 bases spanning the gap. The CDR3 extends over 16 amino acids. CDR3 in DNA: TGTGCCAGCAGCTTAGTGTCTAGCCGAACCCGCGATACGCAGTATTTT. Its translation is CASSLVSSRTRDTQYF.

This clonotype appeared a few times. The CDR3: CSAPGDRETEAFF. Written as DNA, the CDR3 is TGCAGCGCCCCAGGGGATAGAGAAACTGAAGCTTTCTTT. The rearrangement joins TRBV29-1 to TRBJ1-1; D may be TRBD1 (6 bases). V was clipped by 7 bases and J by 5 bases, with 17 bases between them. The V gene's germline CDR1 is SQVTM and CDR2 ANQGSEA. The CDR3 loop spans 13 amino acids.

J is TRBJ2-7 and V is TRBV20-1; 12 bases are a match to TRBD2. Germline V gene data show CDR1 as DFQATT and CDR2 as SNEGSKA (reference sequence). V trimming: 3 bases; J trimming: 7 bases; junction bases outside the gene matches: 16. The length of the CDR3 is 17 residues. CDR3 sequence (DNA): TGCAGTGCTAGGGGCGCACTAGCGGGAGGCCGGATGCGAGAGCAGTACTTC. The encoded protein is CSARGALAGGRMREQYF.

This clonotype showed up many times. The J gene is TRBJ1-1, the V gene TRBV14, with 8 positions matching TRBD1. Trimming at V came to 5 bases and at J to 5 bases, leaving 10 bases not matched to a gene. CDR1 is SGHDN and CDR2 is FVKESK in the germline V gene. The CDR3 is 15 amino acids. The chain's CDR3 is CASSFSWTGPTEAFF. CDR3 nucleotide sequence: TGTGCCAGCAGCTTTAGTTGGACAGGGCCAACTGAAGCTTTCTTT.

This clonotype was detected ten times or more. This rearrangement joins TRBV11-2 to TRBJ1-2, with D hard to call. Germline CDR1 is SGHAT and CDR2 is FQNNGV. Trimming took 5 bases from V and 8 from J, leaving 21 bases between them. The CDR3 is made up of 15 amino acids. The CDR3 bases are TGTGCCAGCAGCACAAACGGGATCTCCGTTTGGGGCTACACCTTC. Amino acids: CASSTNGISVWGYTF. Using reference TRBV11-2 and TRBJ1-2 for the parts outside the CDR3, the full variable domain is EAGVAQSPRYKIIEKRQSVAFWCNPISGHATLYWYQQILGQGPKLLIQFQNNGVVDDSQLPKDRFSAERLKGVDSTLKIQPAKLEDSAVYLCASSTNGISVWGYTFGSGTRLTVV.

This clonotype showed up many times. The chain joins TRBV29-1 to TRBJ1-3; no firm D call. The ends were cut back, 6 bases at V and 0 bases at J, with 12 bases in the middle. Germline assignment: CDR1 SQVTM and CDR2 ANQGSEA. The CDR3 runs 14 residues. The CDR3 DNA is TGCAGCGTGACGATGGCGAACTCTGGAAACACCATATATTTT. It specifies CSVTMANSGNTIYF.